The clone carrying this T cell receptor beta chain appeared once. The V segment lost 6 bases and the J segment 5 bases; nucleotides outside the gene matches: 3. The CDR3 totals 13 residues. The germline V gene encodes CDR1 MNHEY and CDR2 SVGAGI. Surgery cases with the highest brain T cell transcript signatures were chosen for sequencing. Measured with immunoSEQ multiplex PCR; TCRdb has only the in-frame clones, and not every one. The sample holds just under 65,000 clones, about 96% seen once. This sample is drawn from a study of brain T cells in children with intractable seizures. This TCR was sampled from a boy less than two years old with focal cortical dysplasia and intractable seizures. The chain has TRBV6-5 and TRBJ2-1; 8 nucleotides line up with TRBD2. The material sequenced was peripheral blood, taken at surgery. In DNA form, the CDR3 reads TGTGCCAGCAGGGAGGGACTAGACAATGAGCAGTTCTTC. Its translation: CASREGLDNEQFF.